Below are 21 T cell receptor beta chains sequenced from a single sample in a study of tumor and adjacent non-tumor tissue in lung cancer. Three rounds of nested PCR, following a modified ARM-PCR protocol, produced the TCRbeta library. TCRdb redid the calling of the multiplex PCR reads with MiXCR, one entry per CDR3 protein. Of 98,000 or so distinct CDR3 sequences listed, 75% to 85% are singletons. RNA was extracted from bulk tissue without any cell sorting. This non-tumor lung sample came from over 3 cm beyond the tumor edge. The sample consisted of distant non-tumor lung tissue. The receptors come from a man in his sixties with small cell lung cancer.

About this clonotype itself: A junction end diverges from the germline sequence, so it may reflect a read error. V gene TRBV11-2 combines with J gene TRBJ1-1; the D is unclear. CDR1 and CDR2 (germline): SGHAT, FQNNGV. This CDR3 has 13 residues. The CDR3 DNA reads TGCGCCAGCAGCCCTCGAAGTGAGTCTGAAGCTTTCTTT. As protein: CASSPRSESEAFF.

CDR3 loop: CNVYIAGGPNEQFF. CDR3 nucleotides: TGCAACGTATATATAGCGGGAGGGCCGAATGAGCAGTTCTTC. The V call is TRBV29-1, the J call TRBJ2-1; 11 bases align to TRBD2. The V gene's germline CDR1 is SQVTM and CDR2 ANQGSEA. CDR3 size: 14 residues.

This clonotype was counted once. A read error may produce the germline difference seen at one junction end. CDR3 in amino acids: CSVEDWGGLVETLYF. In DNA form, the CDR3 reads TGCAGCGTTGAAGATTGGGGAGGCCTGGTCGAGACCCTGTATTTC. The rearrangement joins TRBV29-1 to TRBJ2-5; a weak D match, TRBD2 (6 bases). In germline, CDR1 is SQVTM, CDR2 ANQGSEA. This CDR3 contains 15 residues.

The chain employs TRBV5-6 and TRBJ1-1, with D unresolved. The CDR3 runs to 16 residues. With 0 bases removed from V and 1 base from J, the gap between germline ends came to 13 bases. Germline V gene sequence: CDR1 SGHDT, CDR2 YYEEEE. The CDR3 DNA reads as TGTGCCAGCAGCTTGGCATCCGTGATAGCGAACACTGAAGCTTTCTTT. It is translated as CASSLASVIANTEAFF.

Turning to this clonotype: At one boundary the junction diverges from the germline segment, which might be a read error. This chain links TRBV6-5 with TRBJ2-5; 8 bases are shared with TRBD2. The CDR3 length is 16 residues. The germline V gene encodes CDR1 MNHEY and CDR2 SVGAGI. CDR3 amino acids: CASSYSGGAHRETQYF. Here the CDR3 DNA reads TGCGCCAGCAGTTACTCGGGGGGGGCGCACCGAGAGACCCAGTACTTC.

About this clonotype: Lacking the conserved final phenylalanine or tryptophan, this CDR3 likely reflects a read error. The chain carries TRBV12-3 or TRBV12-4 and TRBJ2-2, with 10 bases lining up with TRBD2. CDR3 length: 15 residues. This chain's CDR3 is CVSSPGLAVTGELFL. The CDR3 DNA is TGTGTCAGCAGTCCCGGACTAGCGGTCACCGGGGAGCTGTTTTTG.

Concerning this clonotype itself: One junction end does not reproduce the germline sequence, and a read error may be involved. The V gene is TRBV4-1, the J gene TRBJ2-1; 9 bases line up with TRBD2. CDR1 and CDR2 from the germline V gene are MGHRA and YSYEKL. The CDR3 sequence is 16 residues long. The CDR3 protein is CASSRDRLAAHNEQFF. The CDR3 nucleotides are TGCGCCAGCAGCAGAGATCGACTAGCGGCCCACAATGAGCAATTCTTC.

The J gene is TRBJ2-1, the V gene TRBV12-3 or TRBV12-4; maybe TRBD2 (5 bases). This CDR3 has 15 residues. Deletions cut 1 base from V and 13 bases from J, with 20 bases between. The CDR3 is CASSLGGAGTYEQFF. CDR3 sequence (DNA): TGTGCCAGCAGTTTAGGGGGAGCCGGCACCTACGAACAGTTCTTC.

The chain joins TRBV11-2 to TRBJ2-1; 10 positions agree with TRBD1. The CDR3 is 17 amino acids. With 0 bases clipped from V and 7 bases from J, the junction kept 9 bases outside the gene matches. Germline assignment: CDR1 SGHAT and CDR2 FQNNGV. CDR3 sequence: CASSLEGVGQGTNEQFF. The CDR3 DNA sequence: TGTGCCAGCAGCTTAGAGGGAGTGGGACAGGGGACGAATGAGCAGTTCTTC. Together with reference TRBV11-2 and TRBJ2-1, the CDR3 gives the full variable domain: EAGVAQSPRYKIIEKRQSVAFWCNPISGHATLYWYQQILGQGPKLLIQFQNNGVVDDSQLPKDRFSAERLKGVDSTLKIQPAKLEDSAVYLCASSLEGVGQGTNEQFFGPGTRLTVL.

The genes are TRBV29-1 and TRBJ2-5, with D perhaps matching TRBD2 (6 bases). Germline CDR1 is SQVTM and CDR2 is ANQGSEA. Trimming shortened V by 6 bases and J by 5 bases, and 19 bases separated the two germline ends. This CDR3 has 14 amino acids. The CDR3 DNA reads as TGCAGCGTCGGGAATGGGGGGACGATGGAGACCCAGTACTTC. As protein: CSVGNGGTMETQYF.

Worth noting for this clonotype: In this CDR3 the conserved last residue, phenylalanine or tryptophan, is missing, so a read error is likely. V usage is TRBV6-1 and J usage is TRBJ2-5, with D possibly TRBD2 on 6 matching bases. Per the germline V gene, CDR1 is MNHNS and CDR2 is SASEGT. There are 10 residues in the CDR3. The CDR3: CGTQREIQYY. The CDR3 DNA sequence: TGTGGGACTCAACGGGAGATCCAGTACTAC.

With respect to this clonotype: Likely a read error: the CDR3 ends without its conserved phenylalanine or tryptophan. The chain's CDR3 is CASSLQCGNNEKLFL. The CDR3 DNA reads as TGCGCCAGCAGCCTCCAATGTGGGAATAATGAAAAACTGTTTTTA. The V gene is TRBV4-1, the J gene TRBJ1-4; D remains ambiguous. CDR1 MGHRA and CDR2 YSYEKL come from the germline V gene. The CDR3 consists of 15 residues. Trimming took 4 bases from V and 4 from J, leaving 13 bases between them.

Here the CDR3 DNA reads TGTGCCAGCGCCCAAGCGGGAGTCTCCTACAATGAGCAGTTCTTC. Translated: CASAQAGVSYNEQFF. The chain couples TRBV7-3 to TRBJ2-1, with 8 bases aligning to TRBD2. Germline V gene lookup returns CDR1 SGHTA and CDR2 FQGTGA. The CDR3 has 15 amino acids. Losses at the gene ends were 8 bases for V and 0 bases for J; bases not matched to a gene: 6.

There are a few counts of this clonotype. At one end the junction does not follow the germline gene, possibly because of a read error. The chain joins TRBV7-7 to TRBJ2-2; a possible D gene is TRBD1 (6 bases). There are 13 residues in the CDR3. Germline-derived CDR1 and CDR2 are SSHAT and FNYEAQ (reference sequence). CDR3: CASSQGFTGELFF. Here the CDR3 DNA reads TGTGCTAGCAGCCAGGGGTTCACCGGGGAGCTGTTTTTT.

The rearrangement links TRBV5-6 to TRBJ1-1; 7 bases line up with TRBD1. Germline V gene lookup returns CDR1 SGHDT and CDR2 YYEEEE. The CDR3 has 16 amino acids. J lost 10 bases, V lost 4 bases, and 19 bases had no gene match. The CDR3 nucleotides are TGTGCCAGCAGCATGGCCTCCGGGACAGCGAACACAGTAGCTTTCTTT. As protein: CASSMASGTANTVAFF.

In the case of this clonotype: A read error is possible here, since a much larger clone lies one base away. This chain joins TRBV5-1 and TRBJ1-1; TRBD1 aligns across 9 bases. Germline trimming cut 3 bases from V and 1 base from J; bases unmatched to any gene: 1. Germline CDR1 reads SGHRS; CDR2 reads YFSETQ. This CDR3 contains 14 residues. This CDR3 is CASSSDRGNTEAFF. CDR3 nucleotides: TGCGCCAGCAGCTCGGACAGGGGGAACACTGAAGCTTTCTTT. Together with reference TRBV5-1 and TRBJ1-1, the CDR3 gives the full variable domain: KAGVTQTPRYLIKTRGQQVTLSCSPISGHRSVSWYQQTPGQGLQFLFEYFSETQRNKGNFPGRFSGRQFSNSRSEMNVSTLELGDSALYLCASSSDRGNTEAFFGQGTRLTVV.

Concerning this clonotype itself: This is likely a read error, given that the CDR3 carries no conserved phenylalanine or tryptophan at its end. This sequence joins TRBV11-1 and TRBJ2-1, with TRBD2 identical over 13 bases. CDR1 is SGHAT and CDR2 is FQDESV in the germline V gene (reference sequence). The CDR3 consists of 18 residues. The CDR3 spells CTSTSESRTSGSGNEQFL. The DNA of the CDR3 is TGTACCAGCACCTCGGAATCGAGGACTAGCGGGAGTGGTAATGAGCAGTTCTTG.

The gene calls are TRBV7-8 and TRBJ2-1; TRBD2 agrees at 8 bases. The CDR3 runs to 16 residues. Trimming cost V 1 base and J 13 bases; bases outside gene matches: 15. Germline V gene data show CDR1 as SGHVS and CDR2 as FQNEAQ. The CDR3 region has the DNA TGTGCCAGCAGCTTAGAGCGGGAGCAATCGGGCAATGTACAGTTCTTC. As protein: CASSLEREQSGNVQFF.

Of note for this clonotype: A read error may produce the germline difference seen at one junction end. CDR3 DNA: TGTCCCAGCAGCTTACATGGTAGAGCCCACGGGACCGGGGAGCTGTTCTTT. Protein: CPSSLHGRAHGTGELFF. The rearrangement uses TRBV11-3 and TRBJ2-2; D possibly matches TRBD1 or TRBD2 (5 bases each). The CDR3 is made up of 17 amino acids. The germline V gene encodes CDR1 SGHNT and CDR2 YENEEA.

The chain joins TRBV11-1 to TRBJ2-1; no firm D call. CDR3 size: 15 residues. Germline CDR1 reads SGHAT; CDR2 reads FQDESV (reference sequence). V dropped 11 bases and J dropped 2 bases, with 19 bases sitting between them. The DNA for the CDR3 is TGTGCCGGTAACTTAGAGAGGACGACCTACAATGAGCAGTTCTTC. Protein product: CAGNLERTTYNEQFF.

About this clonotype itself: One end of the junction fails to match germline, which may point to a read error. The genes are TRBV29-1 and TRBJ2-1; D gene uncertain. This CDR3 spans 15 amino acids. Germline V gene data show CDR1 as SQVTM and CDR2 as ANQGSEA. CDR3 amino acids: CSGAPLLWYYNQQFF. The CDR3 bases are TGCAGCGGAGCCCCGTTGCTGTGGTATTACAATCAGCAGTTCTTC.